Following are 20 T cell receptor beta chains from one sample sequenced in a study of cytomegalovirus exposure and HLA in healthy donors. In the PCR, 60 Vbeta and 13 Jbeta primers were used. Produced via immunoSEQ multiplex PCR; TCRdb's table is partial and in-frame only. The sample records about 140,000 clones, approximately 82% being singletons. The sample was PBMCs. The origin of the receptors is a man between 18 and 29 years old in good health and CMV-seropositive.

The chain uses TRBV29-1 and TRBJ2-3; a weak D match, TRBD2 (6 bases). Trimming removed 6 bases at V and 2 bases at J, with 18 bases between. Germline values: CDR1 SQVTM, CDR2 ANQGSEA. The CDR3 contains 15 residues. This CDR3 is CSVESVAEVTDTQYF. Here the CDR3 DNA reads TGCAGCGTCGAAAGTGTAGCGGAGGTCACAGATACGCAGTATTTT.

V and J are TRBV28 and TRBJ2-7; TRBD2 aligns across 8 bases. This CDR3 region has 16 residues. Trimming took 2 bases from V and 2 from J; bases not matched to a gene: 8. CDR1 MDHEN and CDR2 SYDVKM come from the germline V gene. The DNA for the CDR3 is TGTGCCAGCAGTTTACCTTACGCCGGGGGGGCCTACGAGCAGTACTTC. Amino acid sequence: CASSLPYAGGAYEQYF.

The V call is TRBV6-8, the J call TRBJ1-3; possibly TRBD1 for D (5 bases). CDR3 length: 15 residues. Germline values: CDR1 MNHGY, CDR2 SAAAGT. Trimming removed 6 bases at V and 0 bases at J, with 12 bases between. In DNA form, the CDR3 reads TGTGCCAGCAGACCACAGGCCCTCTCTGGAAACACCATATATTTT. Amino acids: CASRPQALSGNTIYF.

The CDR3 loop is CASSRAVSGVTQYF. The CDR3 region has the DNA TGCGCCAGCAGCAGGGCGGTCTCCGGGGTTACGCAGTATTTT. The chain uses TRBV5-1 and TRBJ2-3; a weak D match, TRBD2 (5 bases). This CDR3 region has 14 residues. Per the germline V gene, CDR1 is SGHRS and CDR2 is YFSETQ. V lost 4 bases to trimming and J lost 8 bases, with 17 bases between them.

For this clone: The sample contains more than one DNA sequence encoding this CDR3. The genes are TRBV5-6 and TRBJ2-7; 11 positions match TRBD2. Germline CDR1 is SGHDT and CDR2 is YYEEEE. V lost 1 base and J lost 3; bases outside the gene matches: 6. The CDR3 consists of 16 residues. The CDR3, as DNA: TGTGCCAGCAGCTTGAATGGGCTAGCGGGAGGCTACGAGCAGTACTTC. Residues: CASSLNGLAGGYEQYF.

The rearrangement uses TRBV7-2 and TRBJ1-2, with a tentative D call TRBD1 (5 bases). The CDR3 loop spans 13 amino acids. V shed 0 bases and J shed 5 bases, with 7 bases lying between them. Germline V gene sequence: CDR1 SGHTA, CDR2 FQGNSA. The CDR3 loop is CASSLAGGYGYTF. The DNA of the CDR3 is TGTGCCAGCAGCTTAGCCGGGGGTTATGGCTACACCTTC. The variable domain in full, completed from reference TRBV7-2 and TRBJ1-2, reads GAGVSQSPSNKVTEKGKDVELRCDPISGHTALYWYRQSLGQGLEFLIYFQGNSAPDKSGLPSDRFSAERTGGSVSTLTIQRTQQEDSAVYLCASSLAGGYGYTFGSGTRLTVV.

The CDR3 loop is CVRSQPTGGVYGYTF. The CDR3 bases are TGTGTCAGAAGCCAACCAACAGGGGGGGTATATGGCTACACCTTC. The J gene is TRBJ1-2, the V gene TRBV7-5; the table's D call of TRBD1 was not tested on the DNA. TRBV7-5 is labeled a pseudogene. The CDR3 is made up of 15 amino acids.

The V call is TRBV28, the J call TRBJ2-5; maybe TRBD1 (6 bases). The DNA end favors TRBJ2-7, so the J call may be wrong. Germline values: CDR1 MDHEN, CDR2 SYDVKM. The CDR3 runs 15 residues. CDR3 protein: CASSPGQITSYEQYF. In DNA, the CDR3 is TGTGCCAGCAGCCCCGGACAGATAACCTCCTACGAGCAGTACTTC.

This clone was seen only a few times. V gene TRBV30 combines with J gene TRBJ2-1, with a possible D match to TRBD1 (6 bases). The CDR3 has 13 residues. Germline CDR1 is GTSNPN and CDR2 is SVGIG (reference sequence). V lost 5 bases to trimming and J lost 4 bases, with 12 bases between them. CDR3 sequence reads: CAWDRSLYNEQFF. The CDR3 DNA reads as TGTGCCTGGGACAGGAGCTTATACAATGAGCAGTTCTTC.

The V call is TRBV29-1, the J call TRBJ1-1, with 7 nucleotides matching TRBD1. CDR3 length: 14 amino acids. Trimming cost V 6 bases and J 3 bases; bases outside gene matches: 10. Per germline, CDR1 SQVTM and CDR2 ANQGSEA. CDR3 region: CSVESPQGHTEAFF. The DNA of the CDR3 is TGCAGCGTGGAAAGCCCACAGGGGCACACTGAAGCTTTCTTT.

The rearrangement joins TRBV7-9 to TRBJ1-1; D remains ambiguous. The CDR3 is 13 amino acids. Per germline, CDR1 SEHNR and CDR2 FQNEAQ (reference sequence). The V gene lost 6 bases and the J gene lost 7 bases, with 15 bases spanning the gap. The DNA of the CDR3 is TGTGCCAGCAGGGGCACAGAAAGCTTTGAAGCTTTCTTT. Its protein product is CASRGTESFEAFF.

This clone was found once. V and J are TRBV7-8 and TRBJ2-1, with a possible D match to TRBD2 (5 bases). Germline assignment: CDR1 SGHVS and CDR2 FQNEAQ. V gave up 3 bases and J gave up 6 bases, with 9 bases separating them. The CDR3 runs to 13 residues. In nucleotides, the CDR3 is TGTGCCAGCAGCTTGACTCGGGGCAATGAGCAGTTCTTC. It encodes CASSLTRGNEQFF.

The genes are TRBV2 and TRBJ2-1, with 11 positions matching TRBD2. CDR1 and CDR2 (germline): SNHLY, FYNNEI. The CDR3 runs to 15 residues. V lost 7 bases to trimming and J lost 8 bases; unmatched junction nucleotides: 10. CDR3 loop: CASTLQLAGDHEQFF. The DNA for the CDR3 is TGTGCCAGCACCTTACAACTAGCGGGAGATCATGAGCAGTTCTTC. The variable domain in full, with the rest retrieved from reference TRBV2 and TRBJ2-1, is EPEVTQTPSHQVTQMGQEVILRCVPISNHLYFYWYRQILGQKVEFLVSFYNNEISEKSEIFDDQFSVERPDGSNFTLKIRSTKLEDSAMYFCASTLQLAGDHEQFFGPGTRLTVL.

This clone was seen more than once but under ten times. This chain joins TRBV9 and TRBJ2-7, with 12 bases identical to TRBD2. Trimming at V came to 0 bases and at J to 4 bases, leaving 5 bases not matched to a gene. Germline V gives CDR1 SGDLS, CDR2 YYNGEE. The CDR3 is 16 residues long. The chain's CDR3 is CASSVAASGRVYEQYF. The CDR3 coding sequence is TGTGCCAGCAGCGTAGCGGCTAGCGGGAGGGTGTACGAGCAGTACTTC. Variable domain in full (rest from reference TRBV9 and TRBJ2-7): DSGVTQTPKHLITATGQRVTLRCSPRSGDLSVYWYQQSLDQGLQFLIQYYNGEERAKGNILERFSAQQFPDLHSELNLSSLELGDSALYFCASSVAASGRVYEQYFGPGTRLTVT.

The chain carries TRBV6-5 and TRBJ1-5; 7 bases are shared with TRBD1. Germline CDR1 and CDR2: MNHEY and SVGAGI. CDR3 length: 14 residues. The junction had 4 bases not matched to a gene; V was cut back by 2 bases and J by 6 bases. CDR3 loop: CASSYTGVTQPQHF. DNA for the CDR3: TGTGCCAGCAGTTACACAGGGGTCACTCAGCCCCAGCATTTT.

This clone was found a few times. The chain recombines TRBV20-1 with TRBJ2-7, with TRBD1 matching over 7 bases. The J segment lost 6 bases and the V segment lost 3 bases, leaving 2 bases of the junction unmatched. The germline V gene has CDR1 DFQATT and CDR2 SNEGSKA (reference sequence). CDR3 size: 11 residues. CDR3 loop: CSASRGIEQYF. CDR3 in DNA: TGCAGTGCTAGCAGGGGGATCGAGCAGTACTTC.

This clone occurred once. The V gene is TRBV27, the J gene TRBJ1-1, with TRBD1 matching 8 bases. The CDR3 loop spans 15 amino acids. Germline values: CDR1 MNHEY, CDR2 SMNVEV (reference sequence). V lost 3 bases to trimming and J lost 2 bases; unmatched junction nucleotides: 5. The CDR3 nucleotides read TGTGCCAGCAGTTTTTGGGACAGGAGAAACACTGAAGCTTTCTTT. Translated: CASSFWDRRNTEAFF.

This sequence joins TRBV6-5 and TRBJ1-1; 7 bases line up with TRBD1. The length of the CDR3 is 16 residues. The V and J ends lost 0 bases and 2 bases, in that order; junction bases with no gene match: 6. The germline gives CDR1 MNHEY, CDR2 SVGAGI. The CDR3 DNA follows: TGTGCCAGCAGTTACTCGAGGTACAGGGGCAACACTGAAGCTTTCTTT. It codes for CASSYSRYRGNTEAFF.

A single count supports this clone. CDR3 region: CASSPGQVETTEAFF. The CDR3 nucleotides are TGTGCCAGCAGCCCGGGACAGGTCGAGACCACTGAAGCTTTCTTT. The chain couples TRBV5-4 to TRBJ1-1; 8 bases agree with TRBD1. CDR3 length: 15 amino acids. The V gene end was trimmed by 4 bases and the J gene end by 4 bases; junction bases not matched to a gene: 9. CDR1 is SGHNT and CDR2 is YYREEE in the germline V gene (reference sequence).

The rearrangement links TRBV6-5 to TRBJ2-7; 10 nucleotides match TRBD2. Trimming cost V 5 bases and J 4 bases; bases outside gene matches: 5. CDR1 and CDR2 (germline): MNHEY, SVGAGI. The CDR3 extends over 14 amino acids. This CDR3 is CASSLAGAKYEQYF. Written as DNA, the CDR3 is TGTGCCAGCAGTCTAGCGGGAGCTAAATACGAGCAGTACTTC.